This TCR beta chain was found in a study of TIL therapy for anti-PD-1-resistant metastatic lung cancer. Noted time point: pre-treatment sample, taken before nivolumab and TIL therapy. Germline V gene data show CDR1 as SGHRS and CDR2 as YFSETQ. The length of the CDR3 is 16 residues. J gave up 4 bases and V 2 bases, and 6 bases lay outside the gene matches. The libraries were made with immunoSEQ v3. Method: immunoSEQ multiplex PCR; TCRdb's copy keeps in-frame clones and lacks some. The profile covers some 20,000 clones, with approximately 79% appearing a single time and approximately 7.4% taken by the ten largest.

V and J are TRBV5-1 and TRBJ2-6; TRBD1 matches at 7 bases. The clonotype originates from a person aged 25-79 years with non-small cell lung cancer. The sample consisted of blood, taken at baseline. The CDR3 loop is CASSFPGGAGANVLTF. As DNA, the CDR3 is TGCGCCAGCAGCTTCCCAGGGGGAGCGGGGGCCAACGTCCTGACTTTC.